These T cell receptor beta chains were read from a single sample in a study of CD8+CD57+ T cells in acquired aplastic anemia. TCRdb re-analysed the reads in MiXCR, keeping a single row per CDR3 protein. The sample shows 150,000 to 200,000 distinct CDR3 sequences, less than 65% of them seen only once. The source material was sorted CD4+, CD8+, or CD8+CD57+ T cells (not recorded which) from PBMCs. The receptor source for this set is a human donor with severe aplastic anemia or a healthy control (not recorded which). CDR3s include the opening cysteine and the closing phenylalanine or tryptophan. A D gene is named only where the DNA matches it firmly. Some rows have no size entry. The others give once, few or many, or a class for an expanded clone.

TRBJ2-7 | TRBV7-9 | . | many | CASASLQHEQYF | TGTGCCAGCGCCTCCTTACAACACGAGCAGTACTTC
TRBJ1-1 | TRBV5-5 | TRBD1 | many | CASSLTGTVVPEAFF | TGTGCCAGCAGCCTAACCGGGACAGTAGTACCTGAAGCTTTCTTT
TRBJ1-2 | TRBV29-1 | . | . | CSEKRQRGYGYTF | TGCAGCGAGAAAAGACAGAGGGGCTATGGCTACACCTTC
TRBJ2-1 | TRBV4-2 | TRBD2 | . | CASSLRTSGSRDEQFF | TGTGCCAGCAGCCTCCGGACTAGCGGGAGTCGGGATGAGCAGTTCTTC
TRBJ2-5 | TRBV15 | . | . | CATSWGPQETQYF | TGTGCCACCAGTTGGGGTCCCCAAGAGACCCAGTACTTC
TRBJ1-3 | TRBV4-1 | TRBD1 | . | CASAETGETEGNTIYF | TGCGCCAGCGCAGAGACAGGGGAGACTGAAGGAAACACCATATATTTT
TRBJ2-6 | TRBV20-1 | . | few | CSATLTRAASGANVLTF | TGCAGTGCTACCCTAACCAGGGCTGCCTCTGGGGCCAACGTCCTGACTTTC
TRBJ1-6 | TRBV7-3 | . | few | CASSRDNSPLHF | TGTGCCAGCAGCCGGGATAATTCACCCCTCCACTTT
TRBJ1-6 | TRBV7-2 | . | . | CASSPARNSPLHF | TGTGCCAGCAGCCCAGCGCGTAATTCACCCCTCCACTTT
TRBJ1-1 | TRBV20-1 | TRBD1 | few | CSASEGARPEAFF | TGCAGTGCTAGCGAGGGGGCGCGTCCTGAAGCTTTCTTT
TRBJ2-7 | TRBV19 | . | . | CASSMLPLYEQYF | TGTGCCAGTAGTATGCTCCCCCTCTACGAGCAGTACTTC
TRBJ1-5 | TRBV10-1 | TRBD1 | . | CASSWGQGYQPQHF | TGTGCCAGCAGCTGGGGACAGGGCTATCAGCCCCAGCATTTT
TRBJ2-5 | TRBV7-9 | . | . | CASRRGGGEETQYF | TGTGCCAGCAGGAGGGGAGGCGGTGAAGAGACCCAGTACTTC
TRBJ1-1 | TRBV2 | . | . | CASTETVTEAFF | TGTGCCAGCACGGAGACAGTCACTGAAGCTTTCTTT
TRBJ2-7 | TRBV19 | TRBD1 | many | CASSILGQGASEQYF | TGTGCCAGTAGTATCCTGGGACAGGGGGCCTCCGAGCAGTACTTC
TRBJ2-2 | TRBV2 | TRBD1 | . | CASLLGGTNTGELFF | TGTGCCAGCCTACTAGGGGGCACGAACACCGGGGAGCTGTTTTTT
TRBJ2-5 | TRBV15 | TRBD1 | . | CATSTLGTGEETQYF | TGTGCCACCAGCACCCTGGGGACAGGGGAAGAGACCCAGTACTTC
TRBJ1-1 | TRBV4-3 | TRBD1 | medium-sized | CASSQVQGVLGTEAFF | TGCGCCAGCAGCCAAGTTCAGGGGGTATTGGGCACTGAAGCTTTCTTT
TRBJ2-6 | TRBV25-1 | . | . | CASSDSSQISSGANVLTF | TGTGCCAGCAGTGACAGCAGTCAGATCAGCTCTGGGGCCAACGTCCTGACTTTC
TRBJ2-7 | TRBV12-3/TRBV12-4 | TRBD1 | few | CASSVGQPYEQYF | TGTGCCAGCAGTGTGGGACAGCCCTACGAGCAGTACTTC
TRBJ1-1 | TRBV11-3 | . | . | CASSLEKTANTEAFF | TGTGCCAGCAGCTTAGAAAAGACAGCGAACACTGAAGCTTTCTTT
TRBJ2-7 | TRBV24-1 | . | . | CATSDLNRAYEQYF | TGTGCCACCAGTGATTTGAACAGGGCGTACGAGCAGTACTTC
TRBJ2-7 | TRBV7-9 | . | . | CASSLADPPVASRQYF | TGTGCCAGCAGCTTAGCTGACCCACCGGTGGCCAGTCGGCAGTACTTC
TRBJ1-2 | TRBV19 | TRBD1 | . | CASSRDRGNYGYTF | TGTGCCAGTAGTAGGGACAGGGGTAACTATGGCTACACCTTC
TRBJ1-6 | TRBV20-1 | TRBD1 | . | CSARRGLDTYNSPLHF | TGCAGTGCTAGAAGGGGGCTGGACACTTATAATTCACCCCTCCACTTT
TRBJ2-3 | TRBV2 | . | once | CASRDGGTDTQYF | TGTGCCAGCAGGGATGGTGGGACAGATACGCAGTATTTT
TRBJ1-1 | TRBV6-5 | . | few | CASNKMGASGNTEAFF | TGTGCCAGCAATAAAATGGGGGCCTCGGGGAACACTGAAGCTTTCTTT
TRBJ1-1 | TRBV7-3 | TRBD1 | . | CASSSDGTAMNTEAFF | TGTGCCAGCAGCTCAGACGGGACAGCCATGAACACTGAAGCTTTCTTT
TRBJ1-6 | TRBV2 | TRBD1 | . | CASRLRQGENSPLHF | TGTGCCAGCAGGTTGAGACAGGGGGAGAATTCACCCCTCCACTTT
TRBJ2-7 | TRBV7-7 | TRBD2 | . | CASSTGGDWDEQYF | TGTGCTAGCAGCACGGGAGGGGATTGGGACGAGCAGTACTTC
TRBJ1-2 | TRBV20-1 | . | . | CSALLGGYGYTF | TGCAGTGCTCTTCTAGGAGGTTATGGCTACACCTTC
TRBJ2-1 | TRBV6-2/TRBV6-3 | TRBD2 | . | CAIRASGGAENEQFF | TGTGCCATCAGAGCTAGCGGGGGGGCCGAAAATGAGCAGTTCTTC